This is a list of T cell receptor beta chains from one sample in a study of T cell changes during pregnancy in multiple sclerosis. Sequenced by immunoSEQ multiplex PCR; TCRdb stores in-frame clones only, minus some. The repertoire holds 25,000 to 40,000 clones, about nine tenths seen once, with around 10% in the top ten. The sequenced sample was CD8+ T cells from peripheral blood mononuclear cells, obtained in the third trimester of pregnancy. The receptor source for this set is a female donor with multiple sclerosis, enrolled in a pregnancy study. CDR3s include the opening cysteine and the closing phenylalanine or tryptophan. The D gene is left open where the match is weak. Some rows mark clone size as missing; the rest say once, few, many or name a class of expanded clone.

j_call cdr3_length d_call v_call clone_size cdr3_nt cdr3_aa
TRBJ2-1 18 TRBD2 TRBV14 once TGTGCCAGCAGCTCTTCTCGCGGGGGTCTGAGCTCCTACAATGAGCAGTTCTTC CASSSSRGGLSSYNEQFF
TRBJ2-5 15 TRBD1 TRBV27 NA TGTGCCAGCAGTTTGAACAGGGGGCCGCAAGAGACCCAGTACTTC CASSLNRGPQETQYF
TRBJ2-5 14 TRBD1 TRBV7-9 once TGTGCCAGCAGCACCCCGGACAGGGCAGAGACCCAGTACTTC CASSTPDRAETQYF
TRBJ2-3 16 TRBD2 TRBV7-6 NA TGTGCCAGCAGCCTTCGAGCGGGAGTTGGCACAGATACGCAGTATTTT CASSLRAGVGTDTQYF
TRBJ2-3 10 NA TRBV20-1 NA TGCAGTGCTAGAGATCAAACGCAGTATTTT CSARDQTQYF
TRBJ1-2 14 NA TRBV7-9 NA TGTGCCAGCAGCCCCCCAATCATTAACTATGGCTACACCTTC CASSPPIINYGYTF
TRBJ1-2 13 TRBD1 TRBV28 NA TGTGCCAGCAGGCACAGGGGGCGGAATGGCTACACCTTC CASRHRGRNGYTF
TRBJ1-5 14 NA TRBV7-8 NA TGTGCCAGCAGCTTCGTACAGGGAAATCAGCCCCAGCATTTT CASSFVQGNQPQHF
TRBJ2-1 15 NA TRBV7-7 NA TGTGCCAGCAGCACCGCGGCTAGTACCTACAATGAGCAGTTCTTC CASSTAASTYNEQFF
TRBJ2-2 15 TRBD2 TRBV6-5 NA TGTGCCAGCAGGAGCGGGAGGGCGAGGACCGGGGAGCTGTTTTTT CASRSGRARTGELFF
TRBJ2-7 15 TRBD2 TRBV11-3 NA TGTGCCAGCAGCTCTCCGAATAGCGGGGGCTACGAGCAGTACTTC CASSSPNSGGYEQYF
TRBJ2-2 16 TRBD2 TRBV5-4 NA TGTGCCAGCAGCTTGGACAGGCGGGGGGCGGCCGGGGAGCTGTTTTTT CASSLDRRGAAGELFF
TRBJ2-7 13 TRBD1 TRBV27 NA TGTGCCAGCAGCGACAGGGAAACCTACGAGCAGTACTTC CASSDRETYEQYF
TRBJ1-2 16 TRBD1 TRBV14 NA TGTGCCAGCAGCCCGAGGAGGGGGCGAAATAACTATGGCTACACCTTC CASSPRRGRNNYGYTF
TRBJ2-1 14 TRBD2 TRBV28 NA TGTGCCAGCAGTCCCTGGACTAGCGGGACTGAGCAGTTCTTC CASSPWTSGTEQFF
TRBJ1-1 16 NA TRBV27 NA TGTGCCAGCAGTTTAGTCCGGGCCAAAGGGGACACTGAAGCTTTCTTT CASSLVRAKGDTEAFF
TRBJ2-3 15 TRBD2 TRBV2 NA TGTGCCAGCCGGGGGCTAGCGGGAGGGTCGGATACGCAGTATTTT CASRGLAGGSDTQYF
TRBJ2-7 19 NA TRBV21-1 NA TGTGCCAGCAGCAAAGTAGGGAGACTAGATACCCCAAGTTTCTACGAGCAGTACTTC CASSKVGRLDTPSFYEQYF
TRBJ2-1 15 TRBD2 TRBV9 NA TGTGCCAGCAGCGTTAGCGGGGGATCCTACAATGAGCAGTTCTTC CASSVSGGSYNEQFF
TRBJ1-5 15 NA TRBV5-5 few TGTGCCAGCAGCCCCAGGACGGGGGGGAATCAGCCCCAGCATTTT CASSPRTGGNQPQHF
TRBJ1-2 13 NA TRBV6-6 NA TGTGCCACCCTCCCTGGAGGGGCGAATGGCTACACCTTC CATLPGGANGYTF
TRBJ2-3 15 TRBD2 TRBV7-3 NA TGTGCCAGCAGCTCCTCGGGGGGGCGCACAGATACGCAGTATTTT CASSSSGGRTDTQYF
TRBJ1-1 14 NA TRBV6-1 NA TGTGCCAGCAGTGAAGGGAGAGGGAACACTGAAGCTTTCTTT CASSEGRGNTEAFF
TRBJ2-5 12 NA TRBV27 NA TGTGCCAGCAGTTCGCGGTCGGAGACCCAGTACTTC CASSSRSETQYF
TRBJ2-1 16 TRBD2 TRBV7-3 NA TGTGCCAGCAGCTTAAACGCAGCGGGACGGGACAATGAGCAGTTCTTC CASSLNAAGRDNEQFF
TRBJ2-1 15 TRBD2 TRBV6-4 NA TGTGCCAACAGTGAAAGCACTAGCGGGAACAATGAGCAGTTCTTC CANSESTSGNNEQFF
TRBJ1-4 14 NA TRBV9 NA TGTGCCAGCAGCGTAGCGGGGTCAAAGGAAAAACTGTTTTTT CASSVAGSKEKLFF
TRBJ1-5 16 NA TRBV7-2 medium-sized TGTGCCAGCAGCCGCGGGGGCTCGTATAGCAATCAGCCCCAGCATTTT CASSRGGSYSNQPQHF
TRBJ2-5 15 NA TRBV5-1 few TGCGCCAGCAGCTTGGCTGATCGGGATGTCGAGACCCAGTACTTC CASSLADRDVETQYF
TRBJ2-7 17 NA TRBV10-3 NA TGTGCCATCACCGACCCCTTTCTTACAATGGGGGAGGCGAAGCAGTACTTC CAITDPFLTMGEAKQYF
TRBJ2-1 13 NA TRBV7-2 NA TGTGCCAGCAGCTTATTTGCGCGCTCTGAGCAGTTCTTC CASSLFARSEQFF
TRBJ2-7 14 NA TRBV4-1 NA TGCGCCAGCAGCCAAGCTCCTTTATCCTACGAGCAGTACTTC CASSQAPLSYEQYF
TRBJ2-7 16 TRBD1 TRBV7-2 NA TGTGCCAGCAGCGGAGGGACAGGGGCTACTACCTACGAGCAGTACTTC CASSGGTGATTYEQYF
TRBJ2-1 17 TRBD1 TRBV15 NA TGTGCCACCAGCAGAGAAGGTCGGACAGGGGGAAACAATGAGCAGTTCTTC CATSREGRTGGNNEQFF
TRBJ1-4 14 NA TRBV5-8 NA TGTGCCAGCAGCTTGACAGGATCGGGTGAAAAACTGTTTTTT CASSLTGSGEKLFF
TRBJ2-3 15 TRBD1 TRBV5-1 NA TGCGCCAGCAGCTCGCAGGGGGATAGCACAGATACGCAGTATTTT CASSSQGDSTDTQYF
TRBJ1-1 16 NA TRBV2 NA TGTGCCAGCAGTGAATACGGTGTGAGGGAGAGTATTGAAGCTTTCTTT CASSEYGVRESIEAFF
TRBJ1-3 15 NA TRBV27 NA TGTGCCAGCACCCTCCCAGTCTCCTCTGGAAACACCATATATTTT CASTLPVSSGNTIYF
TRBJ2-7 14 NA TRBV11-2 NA TGTGCCAGCAGCCCCTTGAAGCATTACTACGAGCAGTACTTC CASSPLKHYYEQYF
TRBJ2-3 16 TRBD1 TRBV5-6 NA TGTGCCAGCAGCTTGGCCGTGGGACAGGGGAGGGATACGCAGTATTTT CASSLAVGQGRDTQYF
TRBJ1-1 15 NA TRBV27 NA TGTGCCAGCAGTTCCCGAGGCGGGGGCCACACTGAAGCTTTCTTT CASSSRGGGHTEAFF
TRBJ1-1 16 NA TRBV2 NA TGTGCCAGCAGTGAATTCCCTTTTACAGCTAACACTGAAGCTTTCTTT CASSEFPFTANTEAFF
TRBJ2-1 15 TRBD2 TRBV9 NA TGTGCCAGCAGCGTAGGCGGGAGGGCCGGAAATGAGCAGTTCTTC CASSVGGRAGNEQFF
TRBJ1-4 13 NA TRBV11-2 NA TGTGCCAGCAGCCACGGAGGCGGGTGGGAACTGTTTTTT CASSHGGGWELFF
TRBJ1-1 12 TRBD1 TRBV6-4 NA TGTGCCAGCAGCGCAGGGGGCACTGAAGCTTTCTTT CASSAGGTEAFF
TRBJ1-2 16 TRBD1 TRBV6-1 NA TGTGCCAGCAGTGAAAGTTGGACAGGGGGCATCTATGGCTACACCTTC CASSESWTGGIYGYTF
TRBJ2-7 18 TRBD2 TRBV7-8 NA TGTGCCAGCAGCATGTTATTCGGGGAGGGAGGGTCTGACTACGAGCAGTACTTC CASSMLFGEGGSDYEQYF
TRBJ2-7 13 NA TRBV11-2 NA TGTGCCAGCAGCCAACGACAGTACTACGAGCAGTACTTC CASSQRQYYEQYF
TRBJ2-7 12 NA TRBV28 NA TGTGCCAGCAGGCCCTACGGCTACGAGCAGTACTTC CASRPYGYEQYF
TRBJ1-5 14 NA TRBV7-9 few TGTGCCAGCAGCTCAAGGACAGCTAATGGGCCCCAGCATTTT CASSSRTANGPQHF
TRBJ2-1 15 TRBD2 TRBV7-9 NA TGTGCCAGCAGCGCCGCTAGCGGGAAGCAGAATGAGCAGTTCTTC CASSAASGKQNEQFF
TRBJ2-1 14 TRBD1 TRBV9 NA TGTGCCAGCAGCCCAGGGGGCGGGGTTGATGAGCAGTTCTTC CASSPGGGVDEQFF
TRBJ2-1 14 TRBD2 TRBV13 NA TGTGCCAGCAGCTTAAAGGGGGGCGGGAGGGGGCAGTTCTTC CASSLKGGGRGQFF
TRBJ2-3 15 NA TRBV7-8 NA TGTGCCAGCAGCCCCCCGCCCCCCCGGACAGATACGCAGTATTTT CASSPPPPRTDTQYF
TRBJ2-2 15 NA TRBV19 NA TGTGCCAGTAGTATAGACGACATTTACACCGGGGAGCTGTTTTTT CASSIDDIYTGELFF
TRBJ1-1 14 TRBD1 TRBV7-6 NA TGTGCCAGCAGCTTAAGGGGAGACAGGGCTGAAGCTTTCTTT CASSLRGDRAEAFF
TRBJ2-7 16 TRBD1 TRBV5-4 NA TGTGCCAGCAGCTTTATACCGGGACAGCTGAACTACGAGCAGTACTTC CASSFIPGQLNYEQYF
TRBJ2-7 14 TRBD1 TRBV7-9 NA TGTGCCAGCAGCCCGGACAGGGGGGTAGGCGAGCAGTACTTC CASSPDRGVGEQYF
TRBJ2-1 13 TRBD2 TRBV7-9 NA TGTGCCAGCAGCTTAGGAGGGAGGGTTGAGCAGTTCTTC CASSLGGRVEQFF
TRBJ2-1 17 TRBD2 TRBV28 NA TGTGCCAGCAGTTTAGGGCTAGCGGGATCCTCCTACAATGAGCAGTTCTTC CASSLGLAGSSYNEQFF